This T cell receptor beta chain was observed in a study of T cell responses to AZD1222 COVID-19 vaccine. Findings of the study overall: Unmutated variant regions are reportedly targeted by nearly half of spike-specific TCRs. Baseline testing showed seropositivity in only five or six AZD1222 recipients.

Method: immunoSEQ multiplex PCR; TCRdb's copy keeps in-frame clones and lacks some. The sample has around 80,000 clones, approximately 83% seen once. Per germline, CDR1 SGHNT and CDR2 YYREEE (reference sequence). The V segment lost 2 bases and the J segment 8 bases; nucleotides outside the gene matches: 4. The CDR3 contains 15 residues. Investigators merged groups given second doses at roughly 4 or roughly 12 weeks. As for this clone: Antigen specificity is unknown.

The sequencing here drew on peripheral blood, taken 28 days after the second AZD1222 dose. The rearrangement links TRBV5-4 to TRBJ1-4, with TRBD1 matching over 12 bases. The clonotype comes from an adult who received the AZD1222 COVID-19 vaccine. The CDR3 DNA is TGTGCCAGCAGCTTACCGGGACAGGGGGCGGAAAAACTGTTTTTT. Translation: CASSLPGQGAEKLFF.